This T cell receptor beta chain was sequenced for a study of T-cell reconstitution after alpha-beta-depleted transplantation in children. This clonotype has a handful of counts. CDR1 KGHSY and CDR2 FQNENV come from the germline V gene. The CDR3 consists of 19 residues. The V gene lost 2 bases and the J gene lost 0 bases, with 20 bases spanning the gap. TCRbeta library construction was performed incorporating unique molecular identifiers. TCRdb called the PCR reads again in MiXCR, with one record for every CDR3 protein. The table records hundreds of thousands of distinct CDR3 sequences, 15% to 20% of them present only once.

The sequences come from PBMCs, mostly from graft donor cells, collected 360 days after TCRalphabeta/CD19-depleted stem cell transplant. This sequence originates from a male patient aged 2-15 years who had a stem cell transplant for acute lymphoblastic leukemia, so the T cells may come from the graft donor. The J gene is TRBJ1-5, the V gene TRBV16; maybe TRBD1 (6 bases). The DNA for the CDR3 is TGTGCCAGCAGCCAACCCACAGGGCCCGAGAGCTATAGCAATCAGCCCCAGCATTTT. It specifies CASSQPTGPESYSNQPQHF.